The 24 T cell receptor beta chains presented below share a single source sample, sequenced in a study of cytomegalovirus exposure and HLA in healthy donors. The PCR contained 60 Vbeta and 13 Jbeta primers. Generated by immunoSEQ multiplex PCR, the TCRdb table keeps only in-frame clones and is missing some. The sample shows about 110,000 clones, about 64% of them seen only once. The sequenced sample consisted of PBMCs. The receptors were sampled from a man between 18 and 29 years old in good health and CMV-seropositive.

The rearrangement uses TRBV9 and TRBJ1-6, with TRBD1 matching 9 bases. With 3 bases clipped from V and 8 bases from J, the junction kept 3 bases outside the gene matches. The CDR3 consists of 14 residues. Germline V gene data show CDR1 as SGDLS and CDR2 as YYNGEE. The CDR3 bases are TGTGCCAGCAGCGAGGGACAGGGATATTCACCCCTCCACTTT. This sequence encodes CASSEGQGYSPLHF. Based on the CDR3 plus reference TRBV9 and TRBJ1-6, the full variable domain is DSGVTQTPKHLITATGQRVTLRCSPRSGDLSVYWYQQSLDQGLQFLIQYYNGEERAKGNILERFSAQQFPDLHSELNLSSLELGDSALYFCASSEGQGYSPLHFGNGTRLTVT.

This chain connects TRBV9 to TRBJ1-3; D unresolved. CDR1 SGDLS and CDR2 YYNGEE come from the germline V gene. Trimming left V 3 bases short and J 0 bases short, with 7 bases between. This CDR3 is built from 14 residues. In DNA form, the CDR3 reads TGTGCCAGCAGCGGACATTCCTCTGGAAACACCATATATTTT. As protein: CASSGHSSGNTIYF.

The rearrangement joins TRBV29-1 to TRBJ1-4; a possible D gene is TRBD1 (5 bases). CDR3 size: 11 residues. Germline V lookup: CDR1 SQVTM, CDR2 ANQGSEA. V was cut by 6 bases and J by 8 bases, with 10 bases left in between. The CDR3 DNA sequence: TGCAGCGTGGCGGACAAAGAAAAACTGTTTTTT. It encodes CSVADKEKLFF.

This clone was recorded only once. This chain uses TRBV30 with TRBJ1-4; tentatively, D is TRBD1 (5 bases). Germline CDR1 and CDR2: GTSNPN and SVGIG (reference sequence). This CDR3 comprises 13 residues. Trimming removed 5 bases at V and 4 bases at J, with 11 bases between. Here the CDR3 reads CAWDSGNNEKLFF. For the CDR3, the DNA is TGTGCCTGGGATTCAGGGAATAATGAAAAACTGTTTTTT. The full variable domain, completed using reference TRBV30 and TRBJ1-4, is SQTIHQWPATLVQPVGSPLSLECTVEGTSNPNLYWYRQAAGRGLQLLFYSVGIGQISSEVPQNLSASRPQDRQFILSSKKLLLSDSGFYLCAWDSGNNEKLFFGSGTQLSVL.

This chain joins TRBV13 and TRBJ1-1; 10 nucleotides agree with TRBD1. The CDR3 has 16 residues. Germline CDR1 and CDR2: PRHDT and FYEKMQ (reference sequence). V was pared by 1 base and J by 4 bases, with 6 bases of the junction left unmatched. The CDR3: CASSLVFGTGVTEAFF. The CDR3, as DNA: TGTGCCAGCAGCTTAGTCTTTGGGACAGGGGTCACTGAAGCTTTCTTT.

This rearrangement joins TRBV6-1 to TRBJ2-1; 10 bases are a match to TRBD2. The CDR3 totals 14 residues. Unmatched junction bases numbered 5, after V lost 2 bases and J lost 10 bases. Germline V gives CDR1 MNHNS, CDR2 SASEGT. For the CDR3, the DNA is TGTGCCAGCAGTGAACGGGCTAGCGGGGGCGAGCAGTTCTTC. As protein: CASSERASGGEQFF.

The rearrangement joins TRBV7-7 to TRBJ2-1, with a tentative D call TRBD2 (5 bases). Germline CDR1 is SSHAT and CDR2 is FNYEAQ (reference sequence). V was trimmed by 1 base and J by 2 bases, leaving 12 bases between them. The CDR3 is made up of 16 amino acids. This chain's CDR3 is CASSLVLATTYNEQFF. CDR3 bases: TGTGCCAGCAGCTTAGTCTTAGCGACAACCTACAATGAGCAGTTCTTC.

This clone was seen once. This chain joins TRBV4-2 and TRBJ2-7; tentative D call: TRBD2 (5 bases). The CDR3 is 15 amino acids. Trimming pared 0 bases from V and 6 bases from J, leaving 15 bases between. Germline CDR1 is LGHNA and CDR2 is YNFKEQ. The CDR3 bases are TGTGCCAGCAGCCAAGAACCCTCCCTAAGCGGCGAGCAGTACTTC. This sequence encodes CASSQEPSLSGEQYF.

A single count supports this clone. This chain links TRBV7-9 with TRBJ2-5; D might be TRBD1 (6 bases). The CDR3 spans 12 residues. Germline V gene data show CDR1 as SEHNR and CDR2 as FQNEAQ (reference sequence). V lost 9 bases and J 4 bases, leaving 12 bases between the germline ends. CDR3 nucleotides: TGTGCCAGGGCAGGGGTCAGAGAGACCCAGTACTTC. This encodes CARAGVRETQYF.

This chain links TRBV6-4 with TRBJ2-7, with D tentatively TRBD1 (5 bases). The CDR3 has 14 residues. Germline CDR1 MRHNA, CDR2 SNTAGT. Trimming removed 8 bases from V and 3 bases from J, with 17 bases in between. This CDR3 reads CASPPRIGVYEQYV. CDR3 sequence (DNA): TGTGCCAGCCCCCCTCGGATAGGGGTCTACGAGCAGTACGTC.

The CDR3 DNA reads as TGTGCCAGCAGTTACAAGGGGTATGGCACAGATACGCAGTATTTT. Translation gives CASSYKGYGTDTQYF. V and J are TRBV6-5 and TRBJ2-3; maybe TRBD1 (5 bases). Trimming removed 2 bases at V and 1 base at J, with 10 bases between. The CDR3 is 15 residues long. Germline V gives CDR1 MNHEY, CDR2 SVGAGI.

The rearrangement joins TRBV5-6 to TRBJ1-3, with TRBD1 identical over 12 bases. Per the germline V gene, CDR1 is SGHDT and CDR2 is YYEEEE. Trimming removed 4 bases from V and 4 bases from J; junction bases left unmatched: 6. The length of the CDR3 is 16 residues. The CDR3 DNA is TGTGCCAGCAGCCGACGGGGACAGGGGGCGGGAAACACCATATATTTT. This gives the protein CASSRRGQGAGNTIYF.

This clone has only one observation. This chain connects TRBV4-1 to TRBJ2-3; 9 bases map to TRBD1. Trimming removed 0 bases from V and 0 bases from J; junction bases left unmatched: 10. Germline V gene sequence: CDR1 MGHRA, CDR2 YSYEKL. The CDR3 covers 19 residues. This CDR3 reads CASSQEPDRGDLSTDTQYF. Here the CDR3 DNA reads TGCGCCAGCAGCCAAGAACCCGACAGGGGGGACCTTAGCACAGATACGCAGTATTTT.

The chain uses TRBV5-6 and TRBJ2-3; a possible D gene is TRBD2 (7 bases). Between the trimmed V and J ends, which lost 4 bases and 1 base, there was a span of 19 bases. CDR3 length: 17 residues. Germline V CDR1 and CDR2: SGHDT, YYEEEE. The DNA for the CDR3 is TGTGCCAGCAGCCACTTCGGGGAGGGGGGCGGCACAGATACGCAGTATTTT. Its translation is CASSHFGEGGGTDTQYF.

Turning to this clone: The sample carries other DNA sequences with the same CDR3. The rearrangement joins TRBV9 to TRBJ1-3; D gene uncertain. Trimming cost V 0 bases and J 4 bases, with 5 bases left between them. This CDR3 has 13 residues. Germline CDR1 SGDLS, CDR2 YYNGEE. Here the CDR3 DNA reads TGTGCCAGCAGCGTAGGAGGAGGAAACACCATATATTTT. It translates to CASSVGGGNTIYF.

The J gene is TRBJ1-6, the V gene TRBV9, with D perhaps TRBD1 (6 bases). The CDR3 contains 16 residues. Germline assignment: CDR1 SGDLS and CDR2 YYNGEE. V was shortened by 0 bases and J by 7 bases, with 14 bases between the two germline ends. This CDR3 reads CASSVAWGQPNSPLHF. Written as DNA, the CDR3 is TGTGCCAGCAGCGTAGCTTGGGGGCAGCCGAATTCACCCCTCCACTTT.

The genes are TRBV5-1 and TRBJ2-3; 8 bases agree with TRBD1. V shed 0 bases, J shed 2 bases, and the junction held 2 bases outside the gene matches. Germline-derived CDR1 and CDR2 are SGHRS and YFSETQ. The CDR3 is 15 amino acids. The DNA of the CDR3 is TGCGCCAGCAGCTTGGTTCAGGGGGCCACAGATACGCAGTATTTT. This encodes CASSLVQGATDTQYF.

This clone was counted a few times. This rearrangement joins TRBV15 to TRBJ1-1; no clear D. With 1 base removed from V and 5 bases from J, the gap between germline ends came to 8 bases. There are 13 residues in the CDR3. The germline V gene encodes CDR1 LNHNV and CDR2 YYDKDF (reference sequence). CDR3 coding DNA: TGTGCCACCAGCAGAGGTTTCAGGACTGAAGCTTTCTTT. Protein product: CATSRGFRTEAFF.

The CDR3 spells CASSPSGALNWEQYF. CDR3 DNA: TGTGCCAGCAGCCCCAGCGGGGCTTTGAACTGGGAGCAGTACTTC. This rearrangement joins TRBV11-1 to TRBJ2-7, with 7 bases matching TRBD2. The CDR3 sequence is 15 residues long. V dropped 5 bases and J dropped 7; count of bases not matched to a gene: 14. The germline gives CDR1 SGHAT, CDR2 FQDESV (reference sequence).

This clone was seen just once. The chain links TRBV7-2 to TRBJ1-2; 10 positions agree with TRBD1. Germline V gene lookup returns CDR1 SGHTA and CDR2 FQGNSA. J lost 2 bases, V lost 5 bases, and 2 bases had no gene match. This CDR3 has 14 residues. In DNA form, the CDR3 reads TGTGCCAGCAGCGCGACAGGGGGCAACTATGGCTACACCTTC. Translating gives CASSATGGNYGYTF.

A remark on this clone: This CDR3 is also generated by other DNA sequences in the sample. The chain has TRBV6-1 and TRBJ1-2; D might be TRBD1 (5 bases). This CDR3 is built from 12 residues. Germline values: CDR1 MNHNS, CDR2 SASEGT. V lost 5 bases, J lost 5 bases, and 9 bases lay in between. This CDR3 reads CASSNRGYGYTF. CDR3 DNA: TGTGCCAGCAGTAATAGGGGTTATGGCTACACCTTC.

The chain combines TRBV9 with TRBJ2-1; D gene ambiguous. The V gene lost 1 base and the J gene lost 0 bases, with 8 bases spanning the gap. From germline, CDR1 is SGDLS and CDR2 YYNGEE. This CDR3 region has 15 residues. The CDR3 sequence is CASSVQGVSYNEQFF. The CDR3 bases are TGTGCCAGCAGCGTACAAGGAGTCTCCTACAATGAGCAGTTCTTC.

The chain uses TRBV2 and TRBJ1-4; 10 positions agree with TRBD1. The germline CDR1 and CDR2 sequences are SNHLY and FYNNEI. Trimming took 5 bases from V and 6 from J; bases not matched to a gene: 6. This CDR3 is built from 15 residues. The CDR3 sequence is CASSPTGGGYEKLFF. CDR3 nucleotides: TGTGCCAGCAGTCCGACAGGGGGCGGGTATGAAAAACTGTTTTTT.

The chain is built from TRBV7-6 and TRBJ2-6; D is uncertain. Trimming pared 6 bases from V and 0 bases from J, leaving 6 bases between. Germline CDR1 reads SGHVS; CDR2 reads FNYEAQ. This CDR3 contains 14 residues. For the CDR3, the DNA is TGTGCCAGCAGGGAGAGCTCTGGGGCCAACGTCCTGACTTTC. The encoded protein is CASRESSGANVLTF.